The entry that follows covers one T cell receptor beta chain sequence. Authors' data handling: Using reference gene primer amplification, nucleated cell counts were estimated. Produced via immunoSEQ multiplex PCR; TCRdb's table is partial and in-frame only. V, J and clone size were drawn from that table, and D and trimming were deduced from the DNA. This sample has some 220,000 clones, with 80% to 90% found just once. The data were taken from a study of blood T cell repertoires in COVID-19. Study-level background: PBMCs, B-cell-depleted T cells, or T cells were the source of the cDNA or gDNA that made up the material.

Trimming removed 2 bases from V and 6 bases from J, with 13 bases in between. Per germline, CDR1 LNHDA and CDR2 SQIVND (reference sequence). This CDR3 is 15 amino acids long. Across about two dozen US areas, participants ranged in age from 18 to 89 years. Participants were placed into cohorts based on the clinical history they reported. V gene TRBV19 combines with J gene TRBJ2-2; D is perhaps TRBD1 (6 bases). The sequencing sample was made of PBMCs or T cells enriched from blood (not recorded which). The clonotype originates from a young woman in a cohort exposed to, infected with or recovered from COVID-19 (not recorded which). Written as DNA, the CDR3 is TGTGCCAGTAGTATATCACGCAGGGGATCCGGGGAGCTGTTTTTT. It translates to CASSISRRGSGELFF.